This T cell receptor beta chain originates from a study of T cell responses to AZD1222 COVID-19 vaccine. Study results and limitations: At 160-218 and 743-854, vaccine-associated CD4 TCRs were dominant, and they spanned spike.

Here immunoSEQ multiplex PCR was the method, and the copy in TCRdb shows in-frame clones only, minus some. The data show roughly 120,000 clones, about 89% seen once. Germline V gene sequence: CDR1 MGHRA, CDR2 YSYEKL. This CDR3 contains 17 residues. Trimming left V 3 bases short and J 0 bases short, with 15 bases between. Points on this clone: Its specificity is not known.

Sequencing used peripheral blood, obtained on day 0 of AZD1222 vaccination. The sequence derives from an adult in good health. The V call is TRBV4-1, the J call TRBJ1-3; unclear D gene. CDR3 coding DNA: TGCGCCAGCAGCCAGTTACGGACGGCGGGCTCTGGAAACACCATATATTTT. It codes for CASSQLRTAGSGNTIYF.